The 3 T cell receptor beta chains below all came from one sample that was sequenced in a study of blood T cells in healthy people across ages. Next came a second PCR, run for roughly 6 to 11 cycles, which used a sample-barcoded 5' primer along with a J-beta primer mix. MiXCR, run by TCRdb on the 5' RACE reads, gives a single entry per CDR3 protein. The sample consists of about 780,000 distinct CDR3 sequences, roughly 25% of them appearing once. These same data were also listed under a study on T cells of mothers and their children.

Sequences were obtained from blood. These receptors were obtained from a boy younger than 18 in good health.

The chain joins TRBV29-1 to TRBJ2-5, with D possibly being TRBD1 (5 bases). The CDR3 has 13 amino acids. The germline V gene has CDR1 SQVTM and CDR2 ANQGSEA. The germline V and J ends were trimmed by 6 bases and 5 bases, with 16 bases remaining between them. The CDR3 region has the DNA TGCAGCGTATGCAAACAGGTTCGGGAGACCCAGTACTTC. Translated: CSVCKQVRETQYF.

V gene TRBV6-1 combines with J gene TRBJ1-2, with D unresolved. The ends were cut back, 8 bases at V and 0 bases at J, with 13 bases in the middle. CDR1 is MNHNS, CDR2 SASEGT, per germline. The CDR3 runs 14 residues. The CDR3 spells CASETDAANYGYTF. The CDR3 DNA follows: TGTGCCAGCGAGACTGACGCAGCTAACTATGGCTACACCTTC.

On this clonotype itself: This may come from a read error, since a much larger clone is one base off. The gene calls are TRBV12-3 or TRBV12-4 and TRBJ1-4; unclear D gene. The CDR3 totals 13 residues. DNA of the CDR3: TGTGCCAACAGTTTGGCAGGCAATGAAAAACTGTTTTTT. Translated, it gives CANSLAGNEKLFF.